Presented here are 20 T cell receptor beta chains from one specimen sequenced in a study of cytomegalovirus exposure and HLA in healthy donors. The data were produced by immunoSEQ multiplex PCR, yet TCRdb's version contains in-frame clones alone and is incomplete. The table lists 160,000 or so clones, around nine tenths of them singletons. Sequencing was carried out using PBMCs. The receptors stem from a woman aged 25-40 years in good health and CMV-seronegative.

J is TRBJ1-4 and V is TRBV6-1; 10 bases are shared with TRBD1. CDR1 is MNHNS and CDR2 is SASEGT in the germline V gene. V lost 6 bases, J lost 6 bases, and 4 bases stayed unmatched. The CDR3 runs 14 residues. CDR3: CASRTGGPYEKLFF. The DNA of the CDR3 is TGTGCCAGCAGGACAGGGGGCCCGTATGAAAAACTGTTTTTT.

This clone was seen just once. V usage is TRBV7-2 and J usage is TRBJ2-5; D remains unclear. The germline V and J ends were trimmed by 5 bases and 2 bases, with 12 bases remaining between them. The CDR3 is made up of 14 amino acids. Germline V CDR1 and CDR2: SGHTA, FQGNSA. The CDR3, as DNA: TGTGCCAGCAGCCCTCGACTGATTCAAGAGACCCAGTACTTC. This gives the protein CASSPRLIQETQYF.

The V call is TRBV5-1, the J call TRBJ2-1; 10 bases are shared with TRBD1. The CDR3 loop spans 14 amino acids. Germline lookup yields CDR1 SGHRS and CDR2 YFSETQ. With V trimmed by 5 bases and J by 10 bases, 9 bases remained unmatched. CDR3 in amino acids: CASRQGQGYGEQFF. In nucleotides, the CDR3 is TGCGCCAGCAGACAGGGACAGGGGTATGGAGAGCAGTTCTTC.

V and J are TRBV11-2 and TRBJ1-4, with TRBD1 as a possible D gene (6 bases). This CDR3 has 15 amino acids. V lost 3 bases and J lost 5, with 13 bases in between. CDR1 and CDR2 (germline): SGHAT, FQNNGV. The CDR3 reads CASSLLTGSNEKLFF. The CDR3, as DNA: TGTGCCAGCAGCTTGCTGACAGGTTCAAATGAAAAACTGTTTTTT.

The rearrangement links TRBV7-2 to TRBJ2-5; D is perhaps TRBD2 (5 bases). Per germline, CDR1 SGHTA and CDR2 FQGNSA. CDR3 length equals 13 residues. The germline V and J ends were trimmed by 3 bases and 2 bases, with 7 bases remaining between them. The CDR3 loop reads CASSFGIQETQYF. The CDR3 coding sequence is TGTGCCAGCAGCTTCGGGATTCAAGAGACCCAGTACTTC.

The V and J genes are TRBV15 and TRBJ1-5; TRBD1 matches 8 bases. Germline assignment: CDR1 LNHNV and CDR2 YYDKDF (reference sequence). This CDR3 contains 16 residues. V lost 2 bases to trimming and J lost 1 base; unmatched junction nucleotides: 4. The CDR3 DNA is TGTGCCACCAGCAGAAAAGGGGACAGGAGCAATCAGCCCCAGCATTTT. It yields the protein CATSRKGDRSNQPQHF.

The V and J genes are TRBV4-1 and TRBJ2-7, with D possibly TRBD1 on 5 matching bases. Germline CDR1 and CDR2: MGHRA and YSYEKL. The V gene lost 4 bases and the J gene lost 2 bases, with 12 bases spanning the gap. The CDR3 length is 14 residues. CDR3 bases: TGCGCCAGCAGCCCTGGCAGGGTGGCCTACGAGCAGTACTTC. Translated: CASSPGRVAYEQYF.

The chain uses TRBV16 and TRBJ1-1, with 11 bases that match TRBD1. Germline values: CDR1 KGHSY, CDR2 FQNENV. This CDR3 contains 14 residues. V trimming: 3 bases; J trimming: 8 bases; junction bases outside the gene matches: 5. CDR3 DNA sequence: TGTGCCAGCAGCCAGGGGACAGGGGGAACCGAAGCTTTCTTT. It codes for CASSQGTGGTEAFF.

The rearrangement uses TRBV29-1 and TRBJ1-1, with 8 bases fitting TRBD1. V dropped 5 bases and J dropped 1; count of bases not matched to a gene: 3. This CDR3 has 13 residues. The germline V gene encodes CDR1 SQVTM and CDR2 ANQGSEA. The CDR3 nucleotides read TGCAGCGTTCGGGACAGGACGAACACTGAAGCTTTCTTT. Translated: CSVRDRTNTEAFF.

The chain carries TRBV30 and TRBJ1-2; D not resolved. V was cut by 8 bases and J by 6 bases, with 25 bases left in between. Per germline, CDR1 GTSNPN and CDR2 SVGIG (reference sequence). The CDR3 has 15 amino acids. CDR3 protein: CAQIAMRTGVDGYTF. CDR3 coding DNA: TGTGCCCAAATTGCCATGAGGACGGGAGTGGATGGCTACACCTTC.

V gene TRBV6-5 combines with J gene TRBJ1-1, with 11 bases fitting TRBD1. J was trimmed by 5 bases and V by 6 bases; bases with no gene match: 2. CDR1 is MNHEY and CDR2 is SVGAGI in the germline V gene. CDR3 length equals 13 residues. Here the CDR3 reads CASSRDRGTEAFF. In nucleotides, the CDR3 is TGTGCCAGCAGCAGGGACAGGGGGACTGAAGCTTTCTTT.

J is TRBJ2-7 and V is TRBV10-3, with a weak D call TRBD1 (5 bases). The germline gives CDR1 ENHRY, CDR2 SYGVKD. The germline V and J ends were trimmed by 5 bases and 2 bases, with 10 bases remaining between them. This CDR3 is 13 amino acids long. The chain's CDR3 is CAISQGIAYEQYF. The CDR3, as DNA: TGTGCCATCAGTCAGGGAATTGCCTACGAGCAGTACTTC.

The chain employs TRBV6-5 and TRBJ2-3; D might be TRBD1 (5 bases). The CDR3 sequence is 13 residues long. Germline V lookup: CDR1 MNHEY, CDR2 SVGAGI. Between the trimmed V and J ends, which lost 11 bases and 6 bases, there was a span of 18 bases. The CDR3 loop is CACAGSWGDTQYF. The CDR3 region has the DNA TGTGCCTGCGCCGGATCGTGGGGCGATACGCAGTATTTT.

The chain joins TRBV27 to TRBJ1-2, with 7 bases identical to TRBD1. Germline V gene data show CDR1 as MNHEY and CDR2 as SMNVEV (reference sequence). The junction had 3 bases not matched to a gene; V was cut back by 7 bases and J by 4 bases. The CDR3 extends over 12 amino acids. The CDR3 coding sequence is TGTGCCAGCAAGGGGGCGGGCTATGGCTACACCTTC. It is translated as CASKGAGYGYTF.

This clone was detected only once. The chain couples TRBV4-1 to TRBJ1-2; tentative D call: TRBD1 (5 bases). The germline V and J ends were trimmed by 4 bases and 7 bases, with 16 bases remaining between them. The CDR3 loop spans 14 amino acids. The germline gives CDR1 MGHRA, CDR2 YSYEKL. The CDR3 sequence is CASSPGDSRGGYTF. The CDR3 nucleotides are TGCGCCAGCAGCCCGGGCGATTCTAGGGGTGGCTACACCTTC.

This rearrangement joins TRBV2 to TRBJ1-2; TRBD1 is a possible D gene (5 bases). The CDR3 spans 15 residues. Germline V gives CDR1 SNHLY, CDR2 FYNNEI. V gave up 2 bases and J gave up 5 bases, with 15 bases separating them. CDR3 sequence (DNA): TGTGCCAGCAGTGAATCGGCGAAGGGGATTTATGGCTACACCTTC. Its translation: CASSESAKGIYGYTF.

The chain couples TRBV30 to TRBJ1-1; tentatively, D is TRBD1 (6 bases). Germline CDR1 and CDR2: GTSNPN and SVGIG (reference sequence). The CDR3 is 15 amino acids. Trimming took 5 bases from V and 3 from J, leaving 19 bases between them. DNA for the CDR3: TGTGCCTGGGTGGGAAACAGGGTTTTGGACACTGAAGCTTTCTTT. This translates into CAWVGNRVLDTEAFF.

The V call is TRBV19, the J call TRBJ2-7, with TRBD2 matching 8 bases. The CDR3 length is 14 residues. Germline CDR1 reads LNHDA; CDR2 reads SQIVND (reference sequence). The J segment lost 2 bases and the V segment lost 5 bases, leaving 5 bases of the junction unmatched. CDR3: CASSRGGGTYEQYF. The DNA for the CDR3 is TGTGCCAGTAGTCGTGGCGGGGGGACCTACGAGCAGTACTTC.

The CDR3: CASSRQGNSPLHF. The DNA for the CDR3 is TGTGCCAGCTCCAGACAGGGAAATTCACCCCTCCACTTT. The chain joins TRBV19 to TRBJ1-6, with 7 bases matching TRBD1. V lost 9 bases, J lost 7 bases, and 6 bases stayed unmatched. This CDR3 is built from 13 residues. In germline, CDR1 is LNHDA, CDR2 SQIVND (reference sequence).

A few counts support this clone. The chain is built from TRBV6-1 and TRBJ2-7; TRBD2 might be the D (6 bases). This CDR3 contains 12 residues. V lost 7 bases to trimming and J lost 3 bases, with 10 bases between them. Looked up from germline, CDR1 is MNHNS and CDR2 is SASEGT. The CDR3 spells CASNGGYYEQYF. The CDR3 nucleotides are TGTGCCAGCAACGGAGGGTACTACGAGCAGTACTTC.